Shown below are 30 T cell receptor beta chains from a single sample sequenced in a study of blood T cell repertoires in COVID-19. Only in-frame clones appear in the TCRdb table, and some are missing; sequencing was by immunoSEQ multiplex PCR. The profile shows 60,000 to 65,000 clones, around 83% of them singletons. The sequenced sample was peripheral blood. These TCRs come from a woman aged 60-70 years with acute or convalescent COVID-19.

The chain has TRBV4-1 and TRBJ1-5; 8 nucleotides line up with TRBD1. The CDR3 has 15 residues. The germline CDR1 and CDR2 sequences are MGHRA and YSYEKL. V shed 1 base, J shed 7 bases, and the junction held 6 bases outside the gene matches. The CDR3 DNA reads as TGCGCCAGCAGCCAAGGTCAGGGGGCGAGGCAGCCCCAGCATTTT. This sequence encodes CASSQGQGARQPQHF.

The gene calls are TRBV25-1 and TRBJ1-2, with 7 bases fitting TRBD1. Germline CDR1 and CDR2: MGHDK and SYGVNS. The CDR3 covers 18 residues. With 4 bases clipped from V and 3 bases from J, the junction kept 17 bases outside the gene matches. Written as DNA, the CDR3 is TGTGCCAGCAGTGCCCAAGGAGGGGGCGCACCACCCGACTATGGCTACACCTTC. Protein: CASSAQGGGAPPDYGYTF.

The chain recombines TRBV5-6 with TRBJ2-4, with 8 bases that match TRBD2. This CDR3 has 13 residues. Unmatched junction bases numbered 8, after V lost 4 bases and J lost 11 bases. Germline V gene data show CDR1 as SGHDT and CDR2 as YYEEEE. The DNA for the CDR3 is TGTGCCAGCAGCCCGGGACTAGATGCTGTTCAGTACTTC. Translated: CASSPGLDAVQYF.

This clone has just one count. CDR3 bases: TGTGCCAGCAGTTCGAGGGTCGCAGGACAGGGGAATTCACCCCTCCACTTT. It yields the protein CASSSRVAGQGNSPLHF. The V call is TRBV27, the J call TRBJ1-6; the match to TRBD1 covers 9 bases. The CDR3 has 17 residues. Unmatched junction bases numbered 11, after V lost 4 bases and J lost 7 bases. CDR1 is MNHEY and CDR2 is SMNVEV in the germline V gene (reference sequence).

The genes are TRBV10-2 and TRBJ1-3; D is possibly TRBD1 (6 bases). The CDR3 runs 17 residues. Trimming removed 0 bases from V and 3 bases from J, with 15 bases in between. CDR1 is WSHSY and CDR2 is SAAADI in the germline V gene. CDR3 sequence: CASSESTGRDGGNTIYF. The CDR3 nucleotides read TGCGCCAGCAGTGAGTCAACAGGGAGAGATGGTGGAAACACCATATATTTT.

The sample holds one count of this clone. This CDR3 reads CASSLRLAGGLNNEQFF. CDR3 nucleotide sequence: TGCGCCAGCAGCCTTCGACTAGCGGGGGGGTTAAACAATGAGCAGTTCTTC. V gene TRBV5-1 combines with J gene TRBJ2-1, with 14 bases aligning to TRBD2. The germline gives CDR1 SGHRS, CDR2 YFSETQ. Trimming removed 4 bases from V and 5 bases from J; junction bases left unmatched: 8. This CDR3 region has 17 residues.

The rearrangement uses TRBV3-1 (or the pseudogene TRBV3-2) and TRBJ2-3, with 11 bases lining up with TRBD2. V was clipped by 1 base and J by 4 bases; unmatched bases: 4. CDR3 size: 16 residues. Germline V lookup: CDR1 LGHDT, CDR2 YNNKEL (reference sequence). The chain's CDR3 is CASSQGSGGASDTQYF. CDR3 coding DNA: TGTGCCAGCAGCCAAGGTAGCGGGGGGGCCTCAGATACGCAGTATTTT.

This chain connects TRBV11-2 to TRBJ2-3, with TRBD1 as a possible D gene (6 bases). The CDR3 is 14 residues long. V gave up 5 bases and J gave up 2 bases, with 11 bases separating them. Germline CDR1 and CDR2: SGHAT and FQNNGV. Written as DNA, the CDR3 is TGTGCCAGCAGCGCGACAGGTGCCACAGATACGCAGTATTTT. Residues: CASSATGATDTQYF.

J is TRBJ2-7 and V is TRBV10-3; tentatively, D is TRBD2 (5 bases). This CDR3 has 15 residues. Trimming removed 0 bases from V and 6 bases from J, with 15 bases in between. The germline V gene has CDR1 ENHRY and CDR2 SYGVKD. The CDR3 DNA is TGTGCCATCAGTGAGTCGGCGGGCCGGTTGGGCGAGCAGTACTTC. Encoded protein: CAISESAGRLGEQYF.

This sequence joins TRBV5-1 and TRBJ2-3, with TRBD2 identical over 7 bases. The CDR3 has 18 amino acids. Germline CDR1 SGHRS, CDR2 YFSETQ. J lost 1 base, V lost 2 bases, and 13 bases had no gene match. CDR3 DNA sequence: TGCGCCAGCAGCTTTGGACTGGGACTAACTCCCCGCACAGATACGCAGTATTTT. It encodes CASSFGLGLTPRTDTQYF.

CDR3 coding DNA: TGTGCCAGCAGCTTAGAAACAGGGGTTGGGCCCCAGCATTTT. Translated: CASSLETGVGPQHF. The rearrangement links TRBV11-2 to TRBJ1-5; TRBD1 matches 7 bases. Trimming at V came to 0 bases and at J to 9 bases, leaving 5 bases not matched to a gene. Germline CDR1 SGHAT, CDR2 FQNNGV. The CDR3 is 14 amino acids.

The chain joins TRBV5-5 to TRBJ2-7, with D maybe TRBD1 (6 bases). CDR3 length equals 15 residues. Trimming stripped 1 base from V and 0 bases from J, with 11 bases between. Germline values: CDR1 SGHKS, CDR2 YYEKEE (reference sequence). CDR3 bases: TGTGCCAGCAGCTTGTATCAGGGGCGCTCCTACGAGCAGTACTTC. It yields the protein CASSLYQGRSYEQYF.

This clone was counted a single time. The V gene is TRBV7-2, the J gene TRBJ2-2; a weak D match, TRBD2 (7 bases). The V end lost 2 bases, the J end lost 5 bases, and 15 bases lay between the germline ends. Germline V gene data show CDR1 as SGHTA and CDR2 as FQGNSA. The length of the CDR3 is 16 residues. DNA of the CDR3: TGTGCCAGCAGCTTATTCGCGGGGGCGCGGACCGGGGAGCTGTTTTTT. Translating gives CASSLFAGARTGELFF.

The rearrangement links TRBV7-6 to TRBJ1-5; TRBD1 matches at 9 bases. The CDR3 covers 20 residues. CDR1 and CDR2 from the germline V gene are SGHVS and FNYEAQ. After removal of 1 base from V and 0 bases from J, the junction contained 13 bases not matched to a gene. The CDR3 bases are TGTGCCAGCAGCTTAGAGTCCGGGGGACAGGGTTATATTAGCAATCAGCCCCAGCATTTT. This gives the protein CASSLESGGQGYISNQPQHF. Drawing the rest from reference TRBV7-6 and TRBJ1-5, the complete variable domain is GAGVSQSPRYKVTKRGQDVALRCDPISGHVSLYWYRQALGQGPEFLTYFNYEAQQDKSGLPNDRFSAERPEGSISTLTIQRTEQRDSAMYRCASSLESGGQGYISNQPQHFGDGTRLSIL.

J is TRBJ1-5 and V is TRBV27; no definite D call. Germline CDR1 is MNHEY and CDR2 is SMNVEV (reference sequence). Trimming left V 4 bases short and J 1 base short, with 5 bases between. The CDR3 extends over 13 amino acids. The chain's CDR3 is CASSSTSNQPQHF. CDR3 sequence (DNA): TGTGCCAGCAGTTCTACGAGCAATCAGCCCCAGCATTTT.

Remarks on this clone: At the DNA level, this CDR3 is encoded by other sequences in the same sample as well. This chain connects TRBV20-1 to TRBJ1-3; no clear D. CDR3 length: 11 residues. CDR1 DFQATT and CDR2 SNEGSKA come from the germline V gene (reference sequence). V lost 3 bases to trimming and J lost 4 bases, with 4 bases between them. The CDR3 nucleotides are TGCAGTGCTAGGAGGGGAAACACCATATATTTT. Encoded protein: CSARRGNTIYF.

The genes are TRBV6-5 and TRBJ1-2, with 9 bases identical to TRBD1. The CDR3 contains 14 residues. The junction had 8 bases not matched to a gene; V was cut back by 10 bases and J by 2 bases. CDR1 and CDR2 from the germline V gene are MNHEY and SVGAGI. The chain's CDR3 is CATHRGPTNYGYTF. Here the CDR3 DNA reads TGTGCCACTCACAGGGGGCCGACCAACTATGGCTACACCTTC.

The rearrangement uses TRBV6-1 and TRBJ2-5; D call uncertain. Per germline, CDR1 MNHNS and CDR2 SASEGT. V shed 3 bases and J shed 2 bases, with 4 bases lying between them. There are 12 residues in the CDR3. CDR3 sequence: CASSDQQETQYF. The CDR3 bases are TGTGCCAGCAGTGATCAGCAAGAGACCCAGTACTTC.

This clone is medium-sized within its sample. The rearrangement joins TRBV28 to TRBJ2-7; D not certain. This CDR3 has 14 residues. Trimming pared 5 bases from V and 4 bases from J, leaving 15 bases between. The germline CDR1 and CDR2 sequences are MDHEN and SYDVKM. The chain's CDR3 is CASSISTGLYEQYF. The CDR3 DNA follows: TGTGCCAGCAGTATATCGACTGGTCTGTACGAGCAGTACTTC.

A few counts support this clone. The genes are TRBV11-2 and TRBJ1-1; D remains ambiguous. This CDR3 comprises 14 residues. From germline, CDR1 is SGHAT and CDR2 FQNNGV. V shed 2 bases and J shed 0 bases, with 7 bases lying between them. The CDR3: CASSLRALNTEAFF. CDR3 DNA: TGTGCCAGCAGCTTACGCGCCTTGAACACTGAAGCTTTCTTT.

The chain combines TRBV2 with TRBJ1-2; TRBD1 agrees at 10 bases. Looked up from germline, CDR1 is SNHLY and CDR2 is FYNNEI. There are 14 residues in the CDR3. V dropped 6 bases and J dropped 5; count of bases not matched to a gene: 6. The CDR3: CASRRQGAGYGYTF. Written as DNA, the CDR3 is TGTGCCAGCAGGCGACAGGGGGCAGGATATGGCTACACCTTC. Supplemented by reference TRBV2 and TRBJ1-2, the full variable domain reads EPEVTQTPSHQVTQMGQEVILRCVPISNHLYFYWYRQILGQKVEFLVSFYNNEISEKSEIFDDQFSVERPDGSNFTLKIRSTKLEDSAMYFCASRRQGAGYGYTFGSGTRLTVV.

The chain recombines TRBV5-1 with TRBJ1-4; maybe TRBD1 (5 bases). V lost 3 bases to trimming and J lost 4 bases, with 10 bases between them. The length of the CDR3 is 14 residues. Germline CDR1 and CDR2: SGHRS and YFSETQ. Here the CDR3 reads CASSSGQVNEKLFF. In nucleotides, the CDR3 is TGCGCCAGCAGCTCCGGACAAGTTAATGAAAAACTGTTTTTT.

This clone was recorded only once. The chain couples TRBV6-5 to TRBJ1-2; the D gene is possibly TRBD1 (6 bases). This CDR3 comprises 15 residues. V was clipped by 7 bases and J by 2 bases, with 17 bases between them. Germline V gene lookup returns CDR1 MNHEY and CDR2 SVGAGI. In DNA form, the CDR3 reads TGTGCCAGCAACAGGTACAGGGAAGAAAACTATGGCTACACCTTC. This gives the protein CASNRYREENYGYTF.

The genes are TRBV25-1 and TRBJ2-7; 7 bases are a match to TRBD1. The germline gives CDR1 MGHDK, CDR2 SYGVNS. V was clipped by 9 bases and J by 3 bases; unmatched bases: 11. The CDR3 is 14 amino acids. This CDR3 reads CASRQTGNIYEQYF. For the CDR3, the DNA is TGTGCCAGTCGCCAGACAGGGAACATCTACGAGCAGTACTTC.

This clone was observed a single time. This CDR3 is CASSVERWVAGANVLTF. In DNA, the CDR3 is TGTGCCAGCAGCGTAGAGAGGTGGGTGGCTGGGGCCAACGTCCTGACTTTC. The chain recombines TRBV9 with TRBJ2-6; D unresolved. Trimming stripped 0 bases from V and 2 bases from J, with 12 bases between. The CDR3 has 17 residues. From germline, CDR1 is SGDLS and CDR2 YYNGEE.

This chain links TRBV7-3 with TRBJ1-1, with TRBD1 identical over 8 bases. The CDR3 runs to 15 residues. V lost 5 bases, J lost 6 bases, and 11 bases stayed unmatched. Germline V gene lookup returns CDR1 SGHTA and CDR2 FQGTGA. CDR3 amino acids: CASSPGAGGSSEAFF. The DNA for the CDR3 is TGTGCCAGCAGCCCCGGGGCAGGGGGCAGTTCTGAAGCTTTCTTT.

This chain uses TRBV6-4 with TRBJ1-1, with D possibly being TRBD1 (5 bases). Trimming removed 7 bases at V and 4 bases at J, with 10 bases between. This CDR3 is 12 amino acids long. Germline V CDR1 and CDR2: MRHNA, SNTAGT. The CDR3 spells CASTEDSTEAFF. The CDR3 DNA is TGTGCCAGCACCGAAGACAGCACTGAAGCTTTCTTT.

The chain uses TRBV7-9 and TRBJ2-5, with D maybe TRBD2 (6 bases). This CDR3 is built from 14 residues. Trimming shortened V by 5 bases and J by 1 base, and 11 bases separated the two germline ends. CDR1 is SEHNR and CDR2 is FQNEAQ in the germline V gene (reference sequence). The CDR3 here is CASSLGLPQETQYF. As DNA, the CDR3 is TGTGCCAGCAGCCTCGGACTACCCCAAGAGACCCAGTACTTC.

The rearrangement links TRBV6-1 to TRBJ1-6; tentatively, D is TRBD1 (5 bases). CDR3 length equals 14 residues. Trimming left V 1 base short and J 9 bases short, with 10 bases between. Germline V gene data show CDR1 as MNHNS and CDR2 as SASEGT. The chain's CDR3 is CASSEVGHRSPLHF. CDR3 DNA: TGTGCCAGCAGTGAAGTAGGACACCGTTCACCCCTCCACTTT.

CDR3 sequence (DNA): TGCGCCAGCAGCTTGATGGGGGCAAACACCGGGGAGCTGTTTTTT. As protein: CASSLMGANTGELFF. The chain links TRBV5-1 to TRBJ2-2, with a tentative D call TRBD1 (6 bases). Trimming took 1 base from V and 2 from J, leaving 9 bases between them. The CDR3 contains 15 residues. CDR1 is SGHRS and CDR2 is YFSETQ in the germline V gene.